These 24 T cell receptor beta chains came from one sample sequenced in a study of blood T cell repertoires in COVID-19. Assay: immunoSEQ multiplex PCR; the TCRdb copy retains only in-frame clones and omits some. The data show over 200,000 clones, nearly 90% seen once. Material: PBMCs or T cells enriched from blood (not recorded which). These receptors all stem from a man under 40 who had recovered from COVID-19.

The chain has TRBV15 and TRBJ1-3; no reliable D call. V lost 0 bases and J 10 bases, leaving 7 bases between the germline ends. CDR1 LNHNV and CDR2 YYDKDF come from the germline V gene (reference sequence). The CDR3 runs 12 residues. The CDR3: CATSRDPPTIYF. CDR3 in DNA: TGTGCCACCAGCAGAGATCCCCCAACCATATATTTT.

This clone was recorded only once. V gene TRBV7-2 combines with J gene TRBJ1-6, with D perhaps TRBD1 (5 bases). V gave up 8 bases and J gave up 5 bases, with 19 bases separating them. CDR3 length: 16 residues. Germline V gene data show CDR1 as SGHTA and CDR2 as FQGNSA. This chain's CDR3 is CASGPYLRGNNSPLHF. In nucleotides, the CDR3 is TGTGCCAGCGGACCATACTTAAGGGGAAATAATTCACCCCTCCACTTT.

The chain carries TRBV18 and TRBJ2-4; a weak D match, TRBD1 (6 bases). Deletions cut 4 bases from V and 0 bases from J, with 19 bases between. Germline-derived CDR1 and CDR2 are KGHSH and LQKENI. The CDR3 spans 18 residues. CDR3 sequence: CASSLTSGQPLAKNIQYF. DNA of the CDR3: TGTGCCAGCTCACTAACATCGGGACAACCTCTAGCCAAAAACATTCAGTACTTC.

This chain connects TRBV7-2 to TRBJ2-7; TRBD2 matches at 13 bases. V lost 5 bases, J lost 5 bases, and 6 bases stayed unmatched. This CDR3 is built from 15 residues. Germline V gives CDR1 SGHTA, CDR2 FQGNSA. For the CDR3, the DNA is TGTGCCAGCAGCACCGGACTAGCGGGAGTGGACGAGCAGTACTTC. As protein: CASSTGLAGVDEQYF.

The chain uses TRBV12-3 or TRBV12-4 and TRBJ1-2, with D unresolved. V lost 7 bases, J lost 1 base, and 10 bases lay in between. The CDR3 spans 13 residues. The CDR3, as DNA: TGTGCCAGCACCCCGTCCAGTAACTATGGCTACACCTTC. Encoded protein: CASTPSSNYGYTF.

The rearrangement uses TRBV18 and TRBJ1-6, with D tentatively TRBD1 (6 bases). Per germline, CDR1 KGHSH and CDR2 LQKENI. Trimming cost V 2 bases and J 6 bases, with 20 bases left between them. The CDR3 has 18 amino acids. CDR3 coding DNA: TGTGCCAGCTCACCAAGGTTCGGGGGGCGACTGGTTAATTCACCCCTCCACTTT. Translation: CASSPRFGGRLVNSPLHF.

The rearrangement joins TRBV6-2 or TRBV6-3 to TRBJ2-4; the D is unclear. The germline V and J ends were trimmed by 6 bases and 0 bases, with 12 bases remaining between them. Germline assignment: CDR1 MNHEY and CDR2 SVGEGT. This CDR3 contains 15 residues. The CDR3 bases are TGTGCCAGCAGCCCAGAACAGTCAGCCAAAAACATTCAGTACTTC. It codes for CASSPEQSAKNIQYF.

This clone has just a few counts. The chain links TRBV4-2 to TRBJ2-5; 8 positions match TRBD2. The CDR3 has 16 amino acids. V lost 4 bases to trimming and J lost 5 bases; unmatched junction nucleotides: 12. Germline lookup yields CDR1 LGHNA and CDR2 YNFKEQ. The DNA for the CDR3 is TGTGCCAGCAGCCGAGACTCGGGACTAGTACGGGAGACCCAGTACTTC. Its protein is CASSRDSGLVRETQYF.

V gene TRBV18 combines with J gene TRBJ1-1; TRBD1 is a possible D gene (6 bases). The CDR3 totals 13 residues. V was shortened by 6 bases and J by 8 bases, with 16 bases between the two germline ends. Germline values: CDR1 KGHSH, CDR2 LQKENI. CDR3 protein: CASSPTGLSEAFF. The CDR3 DNA is TGTGCCAGCTCGCCCACAGGGCTCTCCGAAGCTTTCTTT. Combining the CDR3 with reference TRBV18 and TRBJ1-1 gives the whole variable domain NAGVMQNPRHLVRRRGQEARLRCSPMKGHSHVYWYRQLPEEGLKFMVYLQKENIIDESGMPKERFSAEFPKEGPSILRIQQVVRGDSAAYFCASSPTGLSEAFFGQGTRLTVV.

The chain uses TRBV7-2 and TRBJ2-3, with 7 bases identical to TRBD2. With 1 base clipped from V and 3 bases from J, the junction kept 7 bases outside the gene matches. CDR1 is SGHTA and CDR2 is FQGNSA in the germline V gene. CDR3 length: 16 amino acids. The CDR3 loop reads CASSLVGWEGTDTQYF. The CDR3 region has the DNA TGTGCCAGCAGCTTAGTCGGGTGGGAGGGAACAGATACGCAGTATTTT.

The chain recombines TRBV5-4 with TRBJ1-5, with 7 bases lining up with TRBD1. This CDR3 contains 16 residues. Germline V gene sequence: CDR1 SGHNT, CDR2 YYREEE (reference sequence). Unmatched junction bases numbered 4, after V lost 0 bases and J lost 1 base. CDR3 amino acids: CASSLGGGRSNQPQHF. CDR3 bases: TGTGCCAGCAGCTTGGGAGGGGGCAGGAGCAATCAGCCCCAGCATTTT.

The J gene is TRBJ1-4, the V gene TRBV3-1 (or the pseudogene TRBV3-2); D not resolved. CDR1 is LGHDT, CDR2 YNNKEL, per germline (reference sequence). Trimming took 3 bases from V and 10 from J, leaving 12 bases between them. The CDR3 has 13 amino acids. CDR3 DNA: TGTGCCAGCAGCCAGATCCCCCCCGGAAAACTGTTTTTT. It is translated as CASSQIPPGKLFF.

V and J are TRBV16 and TRBJ1-1; a weak D match, TRBD1 (5 bases). Germline V gene data show CDR1 as KGHSY and CDR2 as FQNENV. The CDR3 extends over 14 amino acids. The ends were cut back, 0 bases at V and 3 bases at J, with 8 bases in the middle. The CDR3, as DNA: TGTGCCAGCAGCCAATCGGGGGGGGACACTGAAGCTTTCTTT. It specifies CASSQSGGDTEAFF.

This sequence joins TRBV6-5 and TRBJ1-5; possibly TRBD1 for D (6 bases). The CDR3 is 15 residues long. Trimming removed 0 bases at V and 1 base at J, with 7 bases between. CDR1 is MNHEY and CDR2 is SVGAGI in the germline V gene. CDR3 nucleotide sequence: TGTGCCAGCAGTTACTCCGACAGGAGCAATCAGCCCCAGCATTTT. The encoded protein is CASSYSDRSNQPQHF.

The chain recombines TRBV2 with TRBJ1-2; a weak D match, TRBD1 (5 bases). The CDR3 runs to 15 residues. V lost 4 bases and J 6 bases, leaving 18 bases between the germline ends. Germline V lookup: CDR1 SNHLY, CDR2 FYNNEI. CDR3 region: CASSGSLLGPHGYTF. The CDR3 DNA reads as TGTGCCAGCAGTGGTTCGTTGTTGGGGCCCCATGGCTACACCTTC.

The V call is TRBV12-5, the J call TRBJ2-1, with D maybe TRBD1 (6 bases). Germline V lookup: CDR1 LGHNT, CDR2 FRNRAP. CDR3 length: 16 residues. Trimming removed 0 bases at V and 5 bases at J, with 14 bases between. CDR3 protein: CASGLVKGVDNNEQFF. Written as DNA, the CDR3 is TGTGCTAGTGGTTTGGTAAAGGGGGTTGATAACAATGAGCAGTTCTTC.

Notes on this clone: In the same sample, other DNA sequences code for this CDR3. The chain joins TRBV27 to TRBJ1-1; tentatively, D is TRBD1 (5 bases). From germline, CDR1 is MNHEY and CDR2 SMNVEV (reference sequence). Trimming took 2 bases from V and 2 from J, leaving 6 bases between them. CDR3 size: 13 residues. The CDR3 DNA reads TGTGCCAGCAGTTTAAGGGGTAACACTGAAGCTTTCTTT. Translation: CASSLRGNTEAFF.

The chain couples TRBV6-5 to TRBJ1-2, with 7 bases identical to TRBD1. The CDR3 runs 13 residues. Germline-derived CDR1 and CDR2 are MNHEY and SVGAGI. V shed 6 bases, J shed 10 bases, and the junction held 11 bases outside the gene matches. This chain's CDR3 is CASRYRTGSAYTF. DNA for the CDR3: TGTGCCAGCAGATATCGGACAGGTTCTGCCTACACCTTC.

This clone was counted many times. Other DNA sequences within the sample encode an identical CDR3. The V and J genes are TRBV2 and TRBJ2-7, with D tentatively TRBD2 (7 bases). Germline values: CDR1 SNHLY, CDR2 FYNNEI. This CDR3 has 15 residues. Trimming pared 1 base from V and 2 bases from J, leaving 12 bases between. CDR3 in amino acids: CASSEGEGGAYEQYF. The CDR3 DNA reads TGTGCCAGCAGTGAAGGTGAGGGGGGGGCCTACGAGCAGTACTTC.

The table lists this clone with a few counts. The chain carries TRBV6-5 and TRBJ2-2, with TRBD2 matching 10 bases. Germline V CDR1 and CDR2: MNHEY, SVGAGI. V shed 6 bases, J shed 9 bases, and the junction held 10 bases outside the gene matches. The CDR3 is 15 residues long. The CDR3 DNA is TGTGCCAGCAGCCCGGGACTAGCGCGGGCTTGGGAGCTGTTTTTT. This encodes CASSPGLARAWELFF.

This clone was observed a single time. The gene calls are TRBV5-6 and TRBJ1-5, with 8 bases lining up with TRBD1. V shed 3 bases, J shed 7 bases, and the junction held 15 bases outside the gene matches. Germline CDR1 reads SGHDT; CDR2 reads YYEEEE. CDR3 size: 17 residues. The CDR3 DNA reads as TGTGCCAGCAGCTGGAGACAGGGGCTCCGGTTTGGGCAGCCCCAGCATTTT. Amino acids: CASSWRQGLRFGQPQHF.

This sequence joins TRBV14 and TRBJ2-2; D remains unclear. Germline CDR1 SGHDN, CDR2 FVKESK. V lost 4 bases, J lost 6 bases, and 6 bases lay in between. This CDR3 comprises 12 residues. CDR3 amino acids: CASSPFPGELFF. DNA for the CDR3: TGTGCCAGCAGCCCCTTTCCCGGGGAGCTGTTTTTT. The full variable domain, in which reference TRBV14 and TRBJ2-2 provide the parts outside the CDR3, is EAGVTQFPSHSVIEKGQTVTLRCDPISGHDNLYWYRRVMGKEIKFLLHFVKESKQDESGMPNNRFLAERTGGTYSTLKVQPAELEDSGVYFCASSPFPGELFFGEGSRLTVL.

This sequence joins TRBV2 and TRBJ2-1, with 8 bases aligning to TRBD2. J gave up 7 bases and V 7 bases, and 6 bases lay outside the gene matches. This CDR3 region has 13 residues. Germline values: CDR1 SNHLY, CDR2 FYNNEI. CDR3 in amino acids: CASKRLANNEQFF. The CDR3, as DNA: TGTGCCAGCAAAAGACTAGCGAATAATGAGCAGTTCTTC. Looking up the rest from reference TRBV2 and TRBJ2-1 gives the full variable domain: EPEVTQTPSHQVTQMGQEVILRCVPISNHLYFYWYRQILGQKVEFLVSFYNNEISEKSEIFDDQFSVERPDGSNFTLKIRSTKLEDSAMYFCASKRLANNEQFFGPGTRLTVL.

The chain combines TRBV27 with TRBJ1-2; D ambiguous. Germline V gene data show CDR1 as MNHEY and CDR2 as SMNVEV (reference sequence). The V end lost 6 bases, the J end lost 4 bases, and 21 bases lay between the germline ends. The CDR3 has 16 residues. The CDR3 region is CASRRVVGRSGYGYTF. CDR3 nucleotide sequence: TGTGCCAGCAGGCGGGTAGTGGGGAGGTCTGGCTATGGCTACACCTTC.